This T cell receptor beta chain was obtained from a study of shared clonotypes between healthy human individuals. General observations from the study: About 5% of naive CD4 clonotypes were shared across a few donors. Only a few donors were included, so the genetic and exposure-history diversity represented was limited.

The ends lost 2 bases at V and 6 bases at J; junction bases unmatched: 4. This CDR3 has 14 residues. CDR1 is MGHRA and CDR2 is YSYEKL in the germline V gene. About this clone: Antigen specificity is unknown.

Clones were read by immunoSEQ multiplex PCR, and TCRdb kept only the in-frame ones, dropping some. The table shows 2.3 million or so clones, with just over 90% occurring only once. The chain employs TRBV4-1 and TRBJ2-1, with 7 positions matching TRBD2. Material: naive CD4+ T cells from PBMCs. The subset denotes: CD45RA+ positively selected. The source of this sequence is a man younger than 35 in good health. Some clones in this sample may be carry-over from other donors' samples. CDR3 loop: CASSQPRTSNEQFF. In DNA form, the CDR3 reads TGCGCCAGCAGCCAACCTCGGACTAGCAATGAGCAGTTCTTC.